These T cell receptor beta chains were read from a single sample in a study of CD8 T cells in ankylosing spondylitis. TCRdb reprocessed the 5' RACE reads via MiXCR and lists one record per CDR3 protein. The top ten hold around 3.5% of the sample, which has more than 400,000 distinct CDR3 sequences, roughly 5.3% seen once. Sequenced sample: blood, either unsorted or a sorted T cell fraction (not recorded which). These receptors were obtained from a male donor with ankylosing spondylitis. Each CDR3 is given with its conserved first and last residue. Each record gives: clone size, V gene, J gene, CDR3 protein. Clone size is given as how often the clone was seen (once, few, many) or a class if it is expanded.

size: many
V: TRBV20-1
J: TRBJ2-1
CDR3: CSARDRILNEQFF

size: many
V: TRBV20-1
J: TRBJ2-3
CDR3: CSARRGGLVTDTQYF

size: few
V: TRBV25-1
J: TRBJ2-5
CDR3: CASSEYRGTSKETQYF

size: many
V: TRBV27
J: TRBJ2-7
CDR3: CASSFFGTRSYEQYF

size: many
V: TRBV5-6
J: TRBJ1-5
CDR3: CASSLAVGARNQPQHF

size: many
V: TRBV6-2/TRBV6-3
J: TRBJ1-5
CDR3: CASSRSGGAGNQPQHF

size: many
V: TRBV12-3/TRBV12-4
J: TRBJ2-1
CDR3: CASSLTGLRYEQFF

size: many
V: TRBV4-2
J: TRBJ1-1
CDR3: CASSQPTGYTTEAFF

size: many
V: TRBV5-4
J: TRBJ2-2
CDR3: CASSRALTGGYSGELFF

size: many
V: TRBV6-1
J: TRBJ2-1
CDR3: CASSRPTRGGSSYNEQFF